The rows below give T cell receptor beta chains drawn from one sample of a study of cytomegalovirus exposure and HLA in healthy donors. Using immunoSEQ multiplex PCR, the repertoire was profiled, and TCRdb retains in-frame clones only, with some absent. The data show more than 100,000 clones, 75% to 90% seen once. The specimen sequenced was PBMCs. Every receptor here comes from a man in his forties in good health and CMV-seronegative. Each CDR3 is given without its conserved first and last residue. Some rows have no size entry. The others give once, few or many, or a class for an expanded clone.

clone_size j_call v_call cdr3_aa
NA TRBJ2-1 TRBV30 AWRAFGEGEQF
NA TRBJ1-4 TRBV2 ASIEKFRGEKLF
NA TRBJ2-3 TRBV11-2 ASSKTGTDTQY
NA TRBJ1-3 TRBV11-2 ASSRGQNSGNTIY
NA TRBJ2-1 TRBV7-8 ASTRENSYNEQF
once TRBJ2-7 TRBV7-9 SSSLARYEQY
NA TRBJ1-1 TRBV7-2 ASSFKTGGTEAF
NA TRBJ2-7 TRBV5-1 ASSSSNRTGDTYEQY
NA TRBJ2-3 TRBV28 ASSFPGTQY
NA TRBJ1-3 TRBV30 AWSVSSGNTIY
once TRBJ2-1 TRBV15 ATSRDQQGGNEQF
NA TRBJ2-7 TRBV7-9 SSSSYGQAPSSYEQY
NA TRBJ2-2 TRBV9 ASSVVSFGELF
NA TRBJ2-3 TRBV11-3 ASSAQTDTQY
NA TRBJ1-1 TRBV7-7 ASSLGQGTEAF
NA TRBJ1-2 TRBV6-1 ASSEAVRGLPYGYT
few TRBJ1-6 TRBV9 ASSVDPDSSYNSPLH
NA TRBJ1-1 TRBV6-5 ASRPGAGQLRAF
NA TRBJ2-3 TRBV7-9 ASSPRDFTDTQY
NA TRBJ2-5 TRBV27 ASTAQVGETQY
NA TRBJ2-7 TRBV7-3 ASSNPGGGEQY
NA TRBJ2-5 TRBV11-2 ASSTLAGGQETQY
NA TRBJ1-6 TRBV27 ASSLGGQGSPLH
NA TRBJ2-1 TRBV2 ASRIRTGGPYNEQF
NA TRBJ2-3 TRBV7-2 ASSAILDTQY
NA TRBJ1-1 TRBV19 ASSNTGDTEAF
NA TRBJ1-4 TRBV7-2 ASSLGGQGTEKLF
once TRBJ1-1 TRBV28 ASRSTGRLNTEAF
NA TRBJ1-2 TRBV6-6 ASSYRQGGDYGYT
NA TRBJ1-2 TRBV10-3 AISDPRQGYGYT
NA TRBJ2-3 TRBV18 ASSPGAGTDTQY
NA TRBJ2-5 TRBV30 AWENGVQETQY
NA TRBJ2-1 TRBV7-9 ASSLASSGVGEQF
NA TRBJ1-4 TRBV19 ASGSSLNEKLF
NA TRBJ2-7 TRBV6-6 ASSYGMGGGEQY
NA TRBJ2-5 TRBV11-2 ASSFGHAETQY
NA TRBJ1-2 TRBV5-6 ASTTLGLSNYGYT
NA TRBJ2-5 TRBV7-7 ASSVNQGAKETQY
NA TRBJ2-5 TRBV4-1 ASSQLTGVDGTQY
NA TRBJ2-3 TRBV27 ASTAGGLRDTQY